A single sample is the source of the 13 T cell receptor beta chains below, sequenced in a study of shared clonotypes between healthy human individuals. Assay used: immunoSEQ multiplex PCR; TCRdb lists only in-frame clones, some missing. The sample holds 700,000 to 950,000 clones, 95% to 97% seen once. Naive CD8 cells, CD45RO-negative and positively selected for CCR7, excluded terminally differentiated effector memory CD45RA+ cells. Input material: naive CD8+ T cells sorted from blood. All receptors derive from a man aged 30 to 45 in good health.

This chain links TRBV6-8 with TRBJ1-4, with a tentative D call TRBD1 (6 bases). Germline CDR1 is MNHGY and CDR2 is SAAAGT. The V end was cut by 7 bases, the J end by 7 bases, with 31 bases between. The CDR3 consists of 19 residues. The CDR3 coding sequence is TGTGCCAGCACCCTTCGATCCGGGGGGCCTCCGGGGTATCCTGAAAAACTGTTTTTT. This encodes CASTLRSGGPPGYPEKLFF.

The CDR3 DNA reads as TGCAGCGTTGAAGATCCCGGACAGTCCCTTGCGATGTTCTTC. Amino acid sequence: CSVEDPGQSLAMFF. This chain connects TRBV29-1 to TRBJ2-1, with a possible D match to TRBD1 (6 bases). There are 14 residues in the CDR3. The V end was cut by 0 bases, the J end by 15 bases, with 21 bases between. CDR1 and CDR2 from the germline V gene are SQVTM and ANQGSEA.

The gene calls are TRBV7-6 and TRBJ2-7, with D possibly being TRBD2 (6 bases). Trimming removed 1 base at V and 4 bases at J, with 14 bases between. Germline V gene data show CDR1 as SGHVS and CDR2 as FNYEAQ. CDR3 length: 15 residues. The CDR3 reads CASSLGPDGGYEQYF. The CDR3 region has the DNA TGTGCCAGCAGCTTAGGACCCGACGGGGGATACGAGCAGTACTTC.

V usage is TRBV6-1 and J usage is TRBJ1-1; D unresolved. V lost 3 bases and J lost 5, with 7 bases in between. The germline CDR1 and CDR2 sequences are MNHNS and SASEGT. The CDR3 consists of 12 residues. The CDR3: CASSDGLTEAFF. For the CDR3, the DNA is TGTGCCAGCAGTGATGGGTTAACTGAAGCTTTCTTT.

The rearrangement links TRBV5-1 to TRBJ2-1; 8 bases match TRBD1. After removal of 0 bases from V and 9 bases from J, the junction contained 8 bases not matched to a gene. The germline V gene has CDR1 SGHRS and CDR2 YFSETQ. This CDR3 is built from 15 residues. CDR3 region: CASSLGLGQAVEQFF. Written as DNA, the CDR3 is TGCGCCAGCAGCTTGGGCCTGGGACAGGCAGTTGAGCAGTTCTTC. The full variable domain, its missing parts supplied by reference TRBV5-1 and TRBJ2-1, is KAGVTQTPRYLIKTRGQQVTLSCSPISGHRSVSWYQQTPGQGLQFLFEYFSETQRNKGNFPGRFSGRQFSNSRSEMNVSTLELGDSALYLCASSLGLGQAVEQFFGPGTRLTVL.

This clone has just one count. The chain links TRBV28 to TRBJ2-7; 7 bases are a match to TRBD2. This CDR3 has 14 residues. Germline V gene data show CDR1 as MDHEN and CDR2 as SYDVKM. J lost 3 bases, V lost 5 bases, and 7 bases had no gene match. The CDR3 DNA reads as TGTGCCAGCAGTCCCGGACTAGGTGGCTACGAGCAGTACTTC. Its protein product is CASSPGLGGYEQYF.

The V and J genes are TRBV18 and TRBJ2-1; 14 positions agree with TRBD2. The germline gives CDR1 KGHSH, CDR2 LQKENI. The CDR3 covers 18 residues. Unmatched junction bases numbered 6, after V lost 2 bases and J lost 3 bases. CDR3 nucleotides: TGTGCCAGCTCACCAGGACTAGCGGGAGGAAGGTTCTACAATGAGCAGTTCTTC. This encodes CASSPGLAGGRFYNEQFF.

The J gene is TRBJ2-4, the V gene TRBV27; D not resolved. The CDR3 contains 13 residues. Germline CDR1 MNHEY, CDR2 SMNVEV (reference sequence). Trimming removed 0 bases at V and 5 bases at J, with 5 bases between. The CDR3 reads CASSLSSENIQYF. CDR3 bases: TGTGCCAGCAGTTTATCCAGTGAAAACATTCAGTACTTC.

J is TRBJ2-2 and V is TRBV10-3, with 9 bases matching TRBD2. Germline V gene sequence: CDR1 ENHRY, CDR2 SYGVKD. Unmatched junction bases numbered 11, after V lost 6 bases and J lost 6 bases. The CDR3 contains 16 residues. CDR3 bases: TGTGCCATCAGAGATGATAGCGGGAGTCCCGCCGGGGAGCTGTTTTTT. This codes for CAIRDDSGSPAGELFF.

The chain recombines TRBV9 with TRBJ2-5, with 10 bases matching TRBD2. The junction had 12 bases not matched to a gene; V was cut back by 6 bases and J by 4 bases. Germline CDR1 SGDLS, CDR2 YYNGEE. CDR3 length equals 16 residues. The CDR3 sequence: CASTSGREGTGETQYF. The CDR3 coding sequence is TGTGCCAGCACTAGCGGGAGAGAGGGTACGGGAGAGACCCAGTACTTC.

The CDR3 bases are TGCAGCGTCTATCGGACAACTTTCTACAATGAGCAGTTCTTC. This encodes CSVYRTTFYNEQFF. The chain has TRBV29-1 and TRBJ2-1; D possibly corresponds to TRBD1 (5 bases). This CDR3 has 14 residues. Germline V lookup: CDR1 SQVTM, CDR2 ANQGSEA. Trimming shortened V by 6 bases and J by 3 bases, and 15 bases separated the two germline ends.

The rearrangement links TRBV2 to TRBJ1-1; TRBD1 might be the D (6 bases). Looked up from germline, CDR1 is SNHLY and CDR2 is FYNNEI. The CDR3 runs 13 residues. V was pared by 5 bases and J by 3 bases, with 10 bases between. This CDR3 is CASSRDKYTEAFF. CDR3 nucleotides: TGTGCCAGCAGTAGGGACAAATACACTGAAGCTTTCTTT.

The V gene is TRBV5-4, the J gene TRBJ1-2, with D hard to call. CDR1 is SGHNT and CDR2 is YYREEE in the germline V gene (reference sequence). Trimming cost V 5 bases and J 4 bases, with 9 bases left between them. This CDR3 has 12 residues. The CDR3 sequence is CASRDGLYGYTF. In DNA, the CDR3 is TGTGCCAGCAGAGACGGACTCTATGGCTACACCTTC. The entire variable domain, with the rest obtained from reference TRBV5-4 and TRBJ1-2, is as follows: ETGVTQSPTHLIKTRGQQVTLRCSSQSGHNTVSWYQQALGQGPQFIFQYYREEENGRGNFPPRFSGLQFPNYSSELNVNALELDDSALYLCASRDGLYGYTFGSGTRLTVV.